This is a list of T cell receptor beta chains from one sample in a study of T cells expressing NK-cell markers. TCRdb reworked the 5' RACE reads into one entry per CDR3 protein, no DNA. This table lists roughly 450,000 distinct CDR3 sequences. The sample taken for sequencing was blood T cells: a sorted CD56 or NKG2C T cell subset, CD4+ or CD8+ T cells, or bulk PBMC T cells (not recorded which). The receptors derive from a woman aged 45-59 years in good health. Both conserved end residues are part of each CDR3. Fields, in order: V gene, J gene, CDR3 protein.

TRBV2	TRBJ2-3	CASSDDRVYTDTQYF
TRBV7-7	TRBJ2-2	CAVLDRDIGELFF
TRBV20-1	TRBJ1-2	CSALFPDGDYGYTF
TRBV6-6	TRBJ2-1	CASSGTTNHNEQFF
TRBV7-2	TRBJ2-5	CASSLLSGPRKTQYF
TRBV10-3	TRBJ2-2	CATSSGQGSNTGELFF
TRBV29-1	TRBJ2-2	CSVEGGTSGNTGELFF
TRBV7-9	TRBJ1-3	CASRSTGSGNTIYF
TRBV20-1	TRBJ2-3	CSARRTVWSDTQYF
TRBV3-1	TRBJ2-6	CASSQRGRIGPGANVLTF
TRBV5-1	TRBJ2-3	CASSLERGTRVAQYF
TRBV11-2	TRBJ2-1	CASSLDQGAGGHEQFF
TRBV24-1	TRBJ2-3	CATSEPGVGTQYF
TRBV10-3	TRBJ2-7	CAIGTGEYKQYF
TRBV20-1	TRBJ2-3	CSVVLTGGFTDTQYF
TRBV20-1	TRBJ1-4	CSAWTGGNNEKLFF
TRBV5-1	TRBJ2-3	CASSLEKGGLAADTQYF
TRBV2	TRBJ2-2	CASSEVGGVPGELFF
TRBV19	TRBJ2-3	CASRLQGAFTDTQYF
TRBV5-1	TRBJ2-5	CASSFDPTQYF
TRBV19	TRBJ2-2	CASIGRTTNTGELFF
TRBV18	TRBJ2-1	CASSRRDRGYNEQFF
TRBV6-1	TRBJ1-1	CASRGNRDHMNTEAFF
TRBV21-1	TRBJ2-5	CASSLDGLAGEETQYF
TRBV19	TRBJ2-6	CASYPGPYPSGANVLTF
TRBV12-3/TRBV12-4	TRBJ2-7	CASSPLLAPIYEQYF
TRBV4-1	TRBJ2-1	CASSRYVELTSEYNEQFF
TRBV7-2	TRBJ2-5	CASSADLFTETQYF
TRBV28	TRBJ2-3	CASSFWTRSSTDTQYF
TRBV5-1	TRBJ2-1	CASSLRTSGASSYNEQFF
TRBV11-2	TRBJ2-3	CASSPWREGSHTQYF
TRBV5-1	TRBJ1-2	CASSLPGQYNDGYTF
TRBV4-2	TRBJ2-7	CASSQAQTGDYEQYF
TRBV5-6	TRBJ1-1	CASSSGIGTAYTEAFF
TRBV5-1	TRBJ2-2	CASSPQPGPGELFF
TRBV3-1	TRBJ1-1	CASSRVGPNTEAFF
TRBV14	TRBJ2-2	CASSRGVLGELFF
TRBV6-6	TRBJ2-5	CASRGPGTGQETQYF
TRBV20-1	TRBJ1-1	CSASDGRTEAFF
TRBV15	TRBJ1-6	CATSRESISLHF
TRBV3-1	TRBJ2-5	CASSHRGGQETQYF
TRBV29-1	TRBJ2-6	CSVAKGQGMSGANVLTF
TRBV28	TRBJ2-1	CASQIKERLGAKFF
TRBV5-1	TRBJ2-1	CASSPRTSGINEQFF
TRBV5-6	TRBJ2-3	CASSWVDGRTDTQYF
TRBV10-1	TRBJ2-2	CASSDPGGGPALGAGELFF
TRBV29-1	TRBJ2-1	CSVSGVPSYNEQFF
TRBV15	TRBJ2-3	CATSRGLAGGRDTQYF
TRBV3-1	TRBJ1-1	CASSHDNGRPRAEAFF
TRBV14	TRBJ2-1	CASSLRISGGVANNEQFF
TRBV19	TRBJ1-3	CASSMDGIPGNTIYF
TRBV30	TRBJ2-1	CAWSVFPGLASGNEQFF
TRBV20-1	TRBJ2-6	CSARDRLAKGGANVLTF
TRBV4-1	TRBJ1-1	CASSRLGGEAFF
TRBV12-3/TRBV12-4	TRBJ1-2	CASTPVAPNYGYTF
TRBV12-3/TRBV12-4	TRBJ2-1	CASSFTSGSLVNEQFF
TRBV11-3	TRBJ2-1	CASARLDNEQFF
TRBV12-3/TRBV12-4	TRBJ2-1	CASSLRGLDDNEQFF
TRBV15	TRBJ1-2	CATSRGGGDGYTF
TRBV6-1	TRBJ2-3	CASSEDPGLDTQYF